This is a list of T cell receptor beta chains from one sample in a study of TIL therapy for anti-PD-1-resistant metastatic lung cancer. The repertoire was sequenced with immunoSEQ multiplex PCR; TCRdb's copy has only in-frame clones and lacks some. This table has 50,000 or so clones, 65% to 80% appearing once. The sequencing used blood, collected at baseline. These receptors all come from a woman between 30 and 80 years old with non-small cell lung cancer. Each CDR3 is given with its conserved first and last residue. A D gene is named only where the DNA matches it firmly. A clone size is listed for some rows: how often the clone was seen (once, few, many), or a class if it is expanded.

v_call	d_call	j_call	clone_size	cdr3_aa	cdr3_nt
TRBV2	NA	TRBJ2-3	NA	CASSRRDGESDTQYF	TGTGCCAGCAGCCGCCGGGACGGGGAGTCGGATACGCAGTATTTT
TRBV27	NA	TRBJ2-7	NA	CASSPTETYEQYF	TGTGCCAGCAGTCCGACAGAAACCTACGAGCAGTACTTC
TRBV7-2	NA	TRBJ1-1	few	CASSFLGGRVNTEAFF	TGTGCCAGCAGCTTCCTCGGTGGCAGGGTGAACACTGAAGCTTTCTTT
TRBV14	NA	TRBJ1-1	NA	CASSQDLNTEAFF	TGTGCCAGCAGCCAAGACTTGAACACTGAAGCTTTCTTT
TRBV10-3	NA	TRBJ2-1	few	CAISESDGGQGRNEQFF	TGTGCCATCAGTGAGTCCGATGGGGGACAAGGACGAAATGAGCAGTTCTTC
TRBV7-8	TRBD2	TRBJ2-7	NA	CASSLALAGETYEQYF	TGTGCCAGCAGCTTAGCTCTAGCGGGAGAGACCTACGAGCAGTACTTC
TRBV2	TRBD2	TRBJ2-2	NA	CASTPLAGGPGELFF	TGTGCCAGCACCCCACTAGCGGGGGGGCCCGGGGAGCTGTTTTTT
TRBV11-2	NA	TRBJ1-2	NA	CASSSGTSYGYTF	TGTGCCAGCAGCTCCGGGACTTCCTATGGCTACACCTTC
TRBV27	NA	TRBJ2-7	once	CASSHQGTEQYF	TGTGCCAGCAGTCATCAGGGCACTGAGCAGTACTTC
TRBV5-1	NA	TRBJ2-5	NA	CASSLDFQGWETQYF	TGCGCCAGCAGCTTGGATTTTCAGGGATGGGAGACCCAGTACTTC
TRBV27	NA	TRBJ2-5	NA	CASSPPSGARLKETQYF	TGTGCCAGCAGTCCTCCTTCGGGAGCACGGCTCAAAGAGACCCAGTACTTC
TRBV13	TRBD1	TRBJ2-3	few	CASSFRTGDADTQYF	TGTGCCAGCAGCTTCCGGACAGGGGACGCAGATACGCAGTATTTT
TRBV5-1	TRBD2	TRBJ2-1	NA	CASSLASSGSQGSYNEQFF	TGCGCCAGCAGCTTGGCCTCTAGCGGGAGTCAGGGCTCCTACAATGAGCAGTTCTTC
TRBV5-1	NA	TRBJ1-2	NA	CASSLVYRGSYGYTF	TGCGCCAGCAGCTTGGTCTATCGGGGGTCCTATGGCTACACCTTC
TRBV7-2	TRBD1	TRBJ1-1	once	CASSLRQGMNTEAFF	TGTGCCAGCAGCCTTCGACAGGGGATGAACACTGAAGCTTTCTTT
TRBV28	NA	TRBJ1-2	NA	CAIVANNPGNYGYTF	TGTGCAATTGTGGCAAACAACCCAGGCAACTATGGCTACACCTTC
TRBV19	TRBD1	TRBJ1-4	NA	CASWQGALSADNEKLFF	TGTGCCAGTTGGCAGGGGGCTTTATCGGCGGATAATGAAAAACTGTTTTTT
TRBV30	TRBD1	TRBJ1-2	NA	CACATGNYGYTF	TGTGCCTGCGCGACAGGGAACTATGGCTACACCTTC
TRBV28	TRBD2	TRBJ2-3	NA	CASSQKLGGVETNTDTQYF	TGTGCCAGCAGTCAAAAGCTGGGGGGGGTGGAAACTAACACAGATACGCAGTATTTT
TRBV30	NA	TRBJ1-2	NA	CAWSNRIGYTF	TGTGCCTGGAGTAACAGAATTGGCTACACCTTC
TRBV4-2	NA	TRBJ1-2	NA	CASSLGGQSIAGYTF	TGTGCCAGCAGCCTTGGAGGACAGTCTATAGCTGGCTACACCTTC
TRBV9	NA	TRBJ2-5	NA	CASSVGRMGETQYF	TGTGCCAGCAGCGTAGGCAGGATGGGGGAGACCCAGTACTTC
TRBV6-1	TRBD1	TRBJ2-1	once	CASLGTANNEQFF	TGTGCCAGCCTCGGGACAGCGAACAATGAGCAGTTCTTC
TRBV7-9	TRBD2	TRBJ2-1	NA	CASSVFSGRPNNEQFF	TGTGCCAGCAGCGTATTTAGCGGGAGGCCCAACAATGAGCAGTTCTTC
TRBV7-2	NA	TRBJ2-1	NA	CASSSLGGPDNEQFF	TGTGCCAGCAGCTCCCTCGGCGGACCAGACAATGAGCAGTTCTTC
TRBV5-4	TRBD1	TRBJ1-1	NA	CASSRGGQGATEAFF	TGTGCCAGCAGCCGAGGGGGACAGGGGGCCACTGAAGCTTTCTTT
TRBV2	NA	TRBJ1-6	few	CASSDIESPLHF	TGTGCCAGCAGTGATATCGAGTCACCCCTCCACTTT
TRBV9	NA	TRBJ1-1	NA	CASSRVLNTEAFF	TGTGCCAGCAGCAGGGTCCTGAACACTGAAGCTTTCTTT
TRBV5-6	NA	TRBJ1-5	NA	CASSLSSWTTNQPQHF	TGTGCCAGCAGCTTGAGTTCCTGGACAACCAATCAGCCCCAGCATTTT
TRBV7-2	NA	TRBJ1-5	NA	CASSLNGYSNQPQHF	TGTGCCAGCAGCTTGAACGGCTATAGCAATCAGCCCCAGCATTTT
TRBV7-9	TRBD1	TRBJ1-3	NA	CASSFLQGYGGNTIYF	TGTGCCAGCAGCTTCCTACAGGGGTACGGTGGAAACACCATATATTTT
TRBV7-2	NA	TRBJ2-3	once	CASSLEGSQYF	TGTGCCAGCAGCTTAGAGGGATCGCAGTATTTT
TRBV29-1	NA	TRBJ1-2	few	CSVEPGYTF	TGCAGCGTTGAACCTGGCTACACCTTC
TRBV19	NA	TRBJ1-1	NA	CASLPDRARRNTEAFF	TGTGCCAGTCTTCCGGACAGAGCGCGGCGGAACACTGAAGCTTTCTTT
TRBV4-1	TRBD1	TRBJ2-7	few	CASSQDPAGRGRSEQYF	TGCGCCAGCAGCCAAGATCCCGCGGGCAGGGGGCGAAGCGAGCAGTACTTC
TRBV28	NA	TRBJ2-1	NA	CASNLGTVKNEQFF	TGTGCCAGCAACCTCGGGACGGTGAAGAATGAGCAGTTCTTC
TRBV7-2	NA	TRBJ1-1	NA	CASSFFVVNTEAFF	TGTGCCAGCAGCTTCTTCGTTGTGAACACTGAAGCTTTCTTT